The 23 T cell receptor beta chains listed next were all sequenced from one sample in a study of CD8 T cells in ankylosing spondylitis. Study-wide findings and caveats: A motif of several highly homologous TCR beta variants was seen as apparently characteristic of ankylosing spondylitis blood.

TCRdb analysed the 5' RACE reads with MiXCR anew, one entry per CDR3 protein. The sample lists 650,000 to 800,000 distinct CDR3 sequences; roughly 19% were seen once. These receptors' antigens are unknown. The specimen sequenced was blood, either unsorted or a sorted T cell fraction (not recorded which). The receptors stem from a male donor with ankylosing spondylitis.

There are a few counts of this clonotype. For the CDR3, the DNA is TGCAGTGCTGACGGACAGGGAGACGGTCATGCCAAAAACATTCAGTACTTC. Its translation: CSADGQGDGHAKNIQYF. The rearrangement joins TRBV20-1 to TRBJ2-4; 8 bases map to TRBD1. This CDR3 is 17 amino acids long. The germline V gene encodes CDR1 DFQATT and CDR2 SNEGSKA (reference sequence). Trimming took 5 bases from V and 1 from J; bases not matched to a gene: 13.

This clonotype came up a few times. This chain connects TRBV9 to TRBJ2-1; D perhaps matches TRBD1 (6 bases). This CDR3 contains 17 residues. Germline CDR1 is SGDLS and CDR2 is YYNGEE. The V end was cut by 0 bases, the J end by 8 bases, with 21 bases between. This CDR3 reads CASSVAPSKTGIDEQFF. The CDR3 DNA follows: TGTGCCAGCAGCGTAGCTCCAAGTAAAACAGGGATAGATGAGCAGTTCTTC.

There are a few counts of this clonotype. The gene calls are TRBV29-1 and TRBJ2-1; 10 bases fit TRBD2. CDR3 length: 16 residues. Germline V lookup: CDR1 SQVTM, CDR2 ANQGSEA. The V gene end was trimmed by 4 bases and the J gene end by 0 bases; junction bases not matched to a gene: 6. The CDR3 region has the DNA TGCAGCGTTGGTAGCGGGAGGCGCTTCTCCTACAATGAGCAGTTCTTC. Protein sequence: CSVGSGRRFSYNEQFF.

This chain joins TRBV29-1 and TRBJ1-1; TRBD1 might be the D (5 bases). The CDR3 consists of 12 residues. Germline assignment: CDR1 SQVTM and CDR2 ANQGSEA. V was shortened by 2 bases and J by 5 bases, with 9 bases between the two germline ends. CDR3 amino acids: CSVERRGTEAFF. CDR3 DNA: TGCAGCGTTGAACGGCGGGGGACTGAAGCTTTCTTT.

The CDR3 is CASSRSGRASEQYF. The CDR3 nucleotides read TGTGCCAGCAGCCGTAGCGGGAGGGCGAGTGAGCAGTACTTC. V usage is TRBV7-2 and J usage is TRBJ2-7; 11 positions agree with TRBD2. The J segment lost 7 bases and the V segment lost 5 bases, leaving 7 bases of the junction unmatched. CDR1 and CDR2 (germline): SGHTA, FQGNSA. The CDR3 totals 14 residues.

This chain uses TRBV5-1 with TRBJ2-3; TRBD1 is a possible D gene (6 bases). CDR3 length: 17 residues. V was pared by 1 base and J by 2 bases, with 17 bases between. Germline CDR1 is SGHRS and CDR2 is YFSETQ. Here the CDR3 reads CASSLIVGARDTDTQYF. The DNA for the CDR3 is TGCGCCAGCAGCTTGATTGTGGGGGCACGGGACACAGATACGCAGTATTTT.

V is TRBV28 and J is TRBJ2-7; 7 bases match TRBD1. Unmatched junction bases numbered 6, after V lost 7 bases and J lost 0 bases. This CDR3 contains 14 residues. Per germline, CDR1 MDHEN and CDR2 SYDVKM. CDR3 residues: CASTPGTVSYEQYF. The CDR3 coding sequence is TGTGCCAGCACGCCCGGGACAGTCTCCTACGAGCAGTACTTC.

This chain uses TRBV20-1 with TRBJ2-1, with D perhaps TRBD1 (6 bases). The CDR3 runs 13 residues. Germline CDR1 is DFQATT and CDR2 is SNEGSKA (reference sequence). Trimming pared 3 bases from V and 4 bases from J, leaving 10 bases between. DNA for the CDR3: TGCAGTGCTAGTCGGGACAATTACAATGAGCAGTTCTTC. It yields the protein CSASRDNYNEQFF.

This clonotype came up a few times. The chain uses TRBV20-1 and TRBJ2-5; no clear D gene. Germline V CDR1 and CDR2: DFQATT, SNEGSKA (reference sequence). The CDR3 is 14 amino acids. Trimming cost V 5 bases and J 5 bases, with 18 bases left between them. The CDR3 DNA reads as TGCAGTGCTGAACCCTATGAGCCCTCTGAGACCCAGTACTTC. Translating gives CSAEPYEPSETQYF.

A few counts support this clonotype. V usage is TRBV12-3 or TRBV12-4 and J usage is TRBJ1-6, with 8 bases aligning to TRBD1. V shed 6 bases and J 7 bases; nucleotides not matched to a gene: 5. The CDR3 has 14 amino acids. CDR3 residues: CASSIQGVNSPLHF. CDR3 DNA sequence: TGTGCCAGCAGCATACAGGGGGTGAATTCACCCCTCCACTTT.

This clonotype was seen more than once but under ten times. CDR3 region: CAISGQSLYNSPLHF. DNA for the CDR3: TGTGCCATCAGTGGACAGTCCCTCTATAATTCACCCCTCCACTTT. The chain links TRBV10-3 to TRBJ1-6; D may be TRBD1 (5 bases). Germline CDR1 and CDR2: ENHRY and SYGVKD. The length of the CDR3 is 15 residues. V shed 4 bases and J shed 3 bases, with 10 bases lying between them.

In its sample, this clonotype was seen a few times. This sequence joins TRBV7-8 and TRBJ1-5, with 7 nucleotides matching TRBD1. V was clipped by 5 bases and J by 1 base; unmatched bases: 5. There are 15 residues in the CDR3. Looked up from germline, CDR1 is SGHVS and CDR2 is FQNEAQ. CDR3 residues: CASSGGGGSNQPQHF. The CDR3 region has the DNA TGTGCCAGCAGCGGAGGGGGCGGGAGCAATCAGCCCCAGCATTTT. Full variable domain (remainder filled in from reference TRBV7-8 and TRBJ1-5): GAGVSQSPRYKVAKRGQDVALRCDPISGHVSLFWYQQALGQGPEFLTYFQNEAQLDKSGLPSDRFFAERPEGSVSTLKIQRTQQEDSAVYLCASSGGGGSNQPQHFGDGTRLSIL.

There are a few counts of this clonotype. V gene TRBV3-1 combines with J gene TRBJ1-6, with D uncertain. The CDR3 consists of 13 residues. Per germline, CDR1 LGHDT and CDR2 YNNKEL (reference sequence). Trimming shortened V by 2 bases and J by 10 bases, and 9 bases separated the two germline ends. The CDR3 DNA sequence: TGTGCCAGCAGCCAAATGTTGGGATCACCCCTCCACTTT. Amino acid sequence: CASSQMLGSPLHF.

The genes are TRBV5-6 and TRBJ1-4; no clear D gene. Germline V gene sequence: CDR1 SGHDT, CDR2 YYEEEE. The V and J ends lost 6 bases and 4 bases respectively, with 4 bases between them. The CDR3 spans 11 residues. CDR3 residues: CASTNNEKLFF. CDR3 sequence (DNA): TGTGCCAGCACCAATAATGAAAAACTGTTTTTT. The whole variable domain, remainder taken from reference TRBV5-6 and TRBJ1-4, is DAGVTQSPTHLIKTRGQQVTLRCSPKSGHDTVSWYQQALGQGPQFIFQYYEEEERQRGNFPDRFSGHQFPNYSSELNVNALLLGDSALYLCASTNNEKLFFGSGTQLSVL.

This chain connects TRBV12-5 to TRBJ2-1; 9 bases are a match to TRBD1. The CDR3 covers 14 residues. V was pared by 6 bases and J by 5 bases, with 5 bases of the junction left unmatched. The germline V gene has CDR1 LGHNT and CDR2 FRNRAP. CDR3 loop: CASGWGDRDNEQFF. Written as DNA, the CDR3 is TGTGCTAGTGGCTGGGGGGACAGGGACAATGAGCAGTTCTTC.

This clonotype was counted at least ten times. The chain is built from TRBV2 and TRBJ1-3; the D is unclear. CDR3 length equals 12 residues. Per germline, CDR1 SNHLY and CDR2 FYNNEI. The V gene lost 5 bases and the J gene lost 3 bases, with 5 bases spanning the gap. The CDR3 loop reads CASSNNGNTIYF. CDR3 nucleotides: TGTGCCAGCAGTAATAATGGAAACACCATATATTTT.

This clonotype was detected only a few times. The chain has TRBV29-1 and TRBJ1-5; TRBD1 aligns across 7 bases. CDR3 length: 13 residues. V was pared by 4 bases and J by 4 bases, with 4 bases of the junction left unmatched. Germline CDR1 SQVTM, CDR2 ANQGSEA. The CDR3, as DNA: TGCAGCGTTGCCCCACAGGGGAATCAGCCCCAGCATTTT. It encodes CSVAPQGNQPQHF.

This clonotype was observed a handful of times. The chain links TRBV28 to TRBJ2-7; D is possibly TRBD1 or TRBD2 (5 bases each). Trimming removed 5 bases from V and 5 bases from J, with 19 bases in between. The CDR3 is 15 amino acids. The V gene's germline CDR1 is MDHEN and CDR2 SYDVKM. CDR3 residues: CASSLPGTARDEQYF. CDR3 coding DNA: TGTGCCAGCAGTCTTCCCGGGACCGCGAGGGACGAGCAGTACTTC.

This clonotype was detected only a few times. The chain uses TRBV7-9 and TRBJ1-1, with a tentative D call TRBD1 (5 bases). Germline V gives CDR1 SEHNR, CDR2 FQNEAQ (reference sequence). The length of the CDR3 is 12 residues. With 6 bases removed from V and 11 bases from J, the gap between germline ends came to 16 bases. CDR3 loop: CASSWGEGSAFF. The CDR3 DNA reads as TGTGCCAGCAGTTGGGGGGAGGGGTCGGCTTTCTTT. The full variable domain, its missing parts supplied by reference TRBV7-9 and TRBJ1-1, is DTGVSQNPRHKITKRGQNVTFRCDPISEHNRLYWYRQTLGQGPEFLTYFQNEAQLEKSRLLSDRFSAERPKGSFSTLEIQRTEQGDSAMYLCASSWGEGSAFFGQGTRLTVV.

The rearrangement joins TRBV29-1 to TRBJ2-3, with D possibly being TRBD1 or TRBD2 (6 bases each). Trimming cost V 0 bases and J 4 bases, with 14 bases left between them. Germline values: CDR1 SQVTM, CDR2 ANQGSEA. The CDR3 covers 15 residues. The CDR3 spells CSVEDMVGGPDTQYF. The CDR3 nucleotides read TGCAGCGTTGAAGATATGGTGGGGGGCCCAGATACGCAGTATTTT.

The sample holds a few counts of this clonotype. The J gene is TRBJ2-7, the V gene TRBV29-1; possibly TRBD1 or TRBD2 for D (5 bases each). This CDR3 spans 15 amino acids. V lost 0 bases and J lost 4, with 16 bases in between. The germline V gene has CDR1 SQVTM and CDR2 ANQGSEA. This chain's CDR3 is CSVEDPGLEGYEQYF. The CDR3 nucleotides read TGCAGCGTTGAAGATCCCGGGTTAGAGGGGTACGAGCAGTACTTC.

This chain joins TRBV28 and TRBJ2-3, with a possible D match to TRBD2 (6 bases). The V gene lost 4 bases and the J gene lost 0 bases, with 14 bases spanning the gap. This CDR3 region has 16 residues. Germline CDR1 and CDR2: MDHEN and SYDVKM. CDR3 coding DNA: TGTGCCAGCAGTTGGCCTGGCGGGGTGAGCACAGATACGCAGTATTTT. Its translation: CASSWPGGVSTDTQYF. Full variable domain (rest looked up from reference TRBV28 and TRBJ2-3): DVKVTQSSRYLVKRTGEKVFLECVQDMDHENMFWYRQDPGLGLRLIYFSYDVKMKEKGDIPEGYSVSREKKERFSLILESASTNQTSMYLCASSWPGGVSTDTQYFGPGTRLTVL.

CDR3 sequence: CASRHTENTEAFF. Written as DNA, the CDR3 is TGTGCCAGCAGACACACAGAGAACACTGAAGCTTTCTTT. V gene TRBV11-2 combines with J gene TRBJ1-1; D is undetermined. There are 13 residues in the CDR3. The germline V and J ends were trimmed by 6 bases and 1 base, with 9 bases remaining between them. The germline V gene has CDR1 SGHAT and CDR2 FQNNGV.